The clone carrying this T cell receptor beta chain was found many times. No antigen is known for it. Each of two time points yielded about 6.3 milliliters of peripheral venous blood. This sample was included in a study of prognosis after radiotherapy for stage I lung cancer. General study findings and limits: Nobody established whether the expanded TCR clones were specific to the tumor.

The TCR beta CDR3 region was amplified from genomic DNA, with two rounds of multiplex PCR being used for the amplification. The authors ran first-round PCR with primers specific to each TRBV and TRBJ gene. TCRdb re-called the multiplex PCR reads through MiXCR, storing one row per CDR3 protein. The profile covers some 19,000 distinct CDR3 sequences, with about 50% appearing a single time and around a third taken by the ten largest. The receptor was derived from a donor at least 50 years old with non-small cell lung cancer. Material: PBMCs, obtained before or after stereotactic body radiation therapy (not recorded which).

The CDR3 nucleotides read TGTGCCAGTAGTAAAGAGGGACAGTTAGGTCCTCTCACCTACGAGCAGTACTTC. It is translated as CASSKEGQLGPLTYEQYF. The chain uses TRBV19 and TRBJ2-7; 7 bases map to TRBD1. The CDR3 covers 18 residues. V lost 4 bases and J lost 2; bases outside the gene matches: 17. In germline, CDR1 is LNHDA, CDR2 SQIVND (reference sequence).